This T cell receptor (beta chain) comes out of a study of low-dose radiotherapy and immunotherapy resistance in tumors. Overall study: Patients were on oral aspirin 300 mg taken daily for four cycles from cycle 1 day 1.

This clonotype was detected many times. Indicated time point: after trial treatment. The treatment was: LDRT plus nivolumab, ipilimumab, low-dose cyclophosphamide and aspirin (RACIN trial). Along with nivolumab and ipilimumab, donors received aspirin, low-dose cyclophosphamide and low-dose radiotherapy. Advanced solid tumors without tumor-infiltrating lymphocytes were required for inclusion. Priming of first-strand cDNA relied on TRAV- and TRBV-specific primers (covering alpha and beta chains). A constant-region primer paired with the V-primer adapter amplified TCRs over about 20 PCR cycles. Amplification (by in vitro transcription) was performed on isolated mRNA. Each CDR3 protein gets one entry after TCRdb re-called the reads with MiXCR. The sample lists under 110,000 distinct CDR3 sequences; less than 25% were seen once. The CDR3 has 14 residues. V gave up 4 bases and J gave up 6 bases, with 15 bases separating them. Germline V gives CDR1 MRHNA, CDR2 SNTAGT.

Sample: PBMCs, taken after low-dose radiotherapy plus immunotherapy. This clonotype originated in a male donor with prostate cancer. The chain recombines TRBV6-4 with TRBJ1-1; a weak D match, TRBD1 (5 bases). The CDR3, as DNA: TGTGCCAGCAGTGTTATCGTTGGGGGGTCTGAAGCTTTCTTT. It codes for CASSVIVGGSEAFF.